This T cell receptor beta chain was sequenced during a study of CDR3 diversity in severe acne. TCRdb ran MiXCR on the PCR reads and lists one entry per CDR3 protein. The sample includes 100,000 or so distinct CDR3 sequences, about half of them seen just once. A remark on this clonotype: This may come from a read error, since a much larger clone is one base off.

Germline-derived CDR1 and CDR2 are SGHVS and FQNEAQ. The CDR3 consists of 17 residues. V was clipped by 2 bases and J by 2 bases; unmatched bases: 9. The clonotype was recovered from a male donor with acne. The chain has TRBV7-8 and TRBJ2-5; TRBD2 agrees at 9 bases. The material sequenced was blood. The chain's CDR3 is CASSLNGREGFQETQYF. For the CDR3, the DNA is TGTGCCAGCAGCTTAAACGGGCGGGAGGGCTTTCAAGAGACCCAGTACTTC.